This record concerns one T cell receptor (beta chain) sequence. Seattle's cohort entered during active infection and was followed longitudinally. Authors' data handling: The assay estimated nucleated cells by amplifying reference gene primers. The table came from immunoSEQ multiplex PCR; TCRdb's copy has only in-frame clones and leaves some out. Clone size and V and J calls were adopted from that table, with D and trimming inferred from the DNA. The sample contains over 200,000 clones, about 90% of which appear only once. This entry belongs to a study of blood T cell repertoires in COVID-19. The overall study: Sample material is recorded as cDNA or gDNA derived from T cells, B-cell-depleted T cells, or PBMCs.

In germline, CDR1 is SGDLS, CDR2 YYNGEE. The CDR3 consists of 15 residues. With 3 bases removed from V and 7 bases from J, the gap between germline ends came to 19 bases. This rearrangement joins TRBV9 to TRBJ1-1; tentatively, D is TRBD1 (6 bases). The TCR sequence derives from a man aged 55 to 70 with COVID-19, enrolled during active disease. Sequenced material: peripheral blood. The CDR3 region is CASSAGGGVMFEAFF. DNA for the CDR3: TGTGCCAGCAGCGCAGGAGGGGGGGTGATGTTTGAAGCTTTCTTT.